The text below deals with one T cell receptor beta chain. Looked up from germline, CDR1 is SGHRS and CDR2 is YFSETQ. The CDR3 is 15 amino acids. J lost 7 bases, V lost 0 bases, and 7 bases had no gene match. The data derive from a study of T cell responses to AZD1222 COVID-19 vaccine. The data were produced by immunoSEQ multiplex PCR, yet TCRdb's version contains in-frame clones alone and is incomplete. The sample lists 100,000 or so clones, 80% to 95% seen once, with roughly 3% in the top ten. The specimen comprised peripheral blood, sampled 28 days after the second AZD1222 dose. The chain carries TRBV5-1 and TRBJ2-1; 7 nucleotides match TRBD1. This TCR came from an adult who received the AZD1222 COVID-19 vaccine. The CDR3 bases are TGCGCCAGCAGCTTGGCCCGGACAGGAGTAAATGAGCAGTTCTTC. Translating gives CASSLARTGVNEQFF.